These 20 T cell receptor beta chains originate from one sample sequenced in a study of naive and memory T cell subsets. The beta constant-region primer was an equimolar mix of two oligonucleotides covering TRBC1 and TRBC2. TCRdb itself ran the UMI-ligation and nested PCR reads through MiXCR, one entry per CDR3 protein. This table has tens of thousands of distinct CDR3 sequences, around 6.5% appearing once. The sample taken for sequencing was central memory CD4+ T cells from blood. The receptors stem from a human donor in good health.

J is TRBJ1-1 and V is TRBV6-2 or TRBV6-3; TRBD1 might be the D (6 bases). Looked up from germline, CDR1 is MNHEY and CDR2 is SVGEGT. This CDR3 region has 17 residues. Trimming shortened V by 6 bases and J by 1 base, and 21 bases separated the two germline ends. CDR3 coding DNA: TGTGCCAGCAGGAAGGAGGTGAGGGGGACCGGGAACACTGAAGCTTTCTTT. It codes for CASRKEVRGTGNTEAFF.

This clonotype was seen at least ten times. This chain uses TRBV20-1 with TRBJ1-2; no firm D call. V dropped 5 bases and J dropped 14 bases, with 9 bases sitting between them. CDR3 length equals 8 residues. Germline V lookup: CDR1 DFQATT, CDR2 SNEGSKA (reference sequence). The CDR3 loop is CSAGVQTF. Here the CDR3 DNA reads TGCAGTGCTGGGGTTCAAACCTTC.

This clonotype was detected many times. V is TRBV11-2 and J is TRBJ2-3; D is uncertain. V was pared by 6 bases and J by 2 bases, with 15 bases between. The CDR3 is 15 amino acids. CDR1 and CDR2 (germline): SGHAT, FQNNGV. The CDR3 region is CASRLSPGYTDTQYF. The DNA for the CDR3 is TGTGCCAGCAGACTTAGTCCCGGATACACAGATACGCAGTATTTT.

This clonotype showed up many times. V is TRBV6-6 and J is TRBJ2-7; TRBD2 aligns across 9 bases. The CDR3 has 15 amino acids. With V trimmed by 0 bases and J by 5 bases, 5 bases remained unmatched. Germline values: CDR1 MNHNY, CDR2 SVGAGI (reference sequence). The CDR3 coding sequence is TGTGCCAGCAGTTACTCTAGCGGGAGAAAGGACGAGCAGTACTTC. Translated, it gives CASSYSSGRKDEQYF.

In this sample, this clonotype turned up many times. The chain employs TRBV6-2 or TRBV6-3 and TRBJ1-1; possibly TRBD1 for D (5 bases). The CDR3 loop spans 13 amino acids. Germline V CDR1 and CDR2: MNHEY, SVGEGT. V was clipped by 5 bases and J by 3 bases, with 10 bases between them. The CDR3 sequence is CASSKTAYTEAFF. The CDR3, as DNA: TGTGCCAGCAGTAAGACAGCCTACACTGAAGCTTTCTTT.

This clonotype has a count of ten or more. The chain has TRBV29-1 and TRBJ1-1, with 9 nucleotides matching TRBD1. J lost 5 bases, V lost 5 bases, and 3 bases had no gene match. There are 12 residues in the CDR3. Germline V gene sequence: CDR1 SQVTM, CDR2 ANQGSEA. For the CDR3, the DNA is TGCAGCGTTTCACAGGGGGCAACTGAAGCTTTCTTT. Amino acids: CSVSQGATEAFF.

V gene TRBV6-1 combines with J gene TRBJ2-7; TRBD2 might be the D (6 bases). The germline V gene encodes CDR1 MNHNS and CDR2 SASEGT. V dropped 2 bases and J dropped 10 bases, with 15 bases sitting between them. There are 13 residues in the CDR3. The CDR3, as DNA: TGTGCCAGCAGTGAAAAGTCGTCGGGGGTACAGTACTTC. Translation gives CASSEKSSGVQYF.

The sample holds a few counts of this clonotype. The chain employs TRBV24-1 and TRBJ2-1; D tentatively reads TRBD1 or TRBD2 (5 bases each). Trimming cost V 3 bases and J 0 bases, with 17 bases left between them. This CDR3 has 18 amino acids. The germline CDR1 and CDR2 sequences are KGHDR and SFDVKD. CDR3 DNA: TGTGCCACCAGTGATATGGGACCTCGCGGAAGCTCCTACAATGAGCAGTTCTTC. Protein: CATSDMGPRGSSYNEQFF.

The table lists this clonotype with many counts. The gene calls are TRBV27 and TRBJ1-3; TRBD1 might be the D (6 bases). The V and J ends lost 2 bases and 3 bases respectively, with 8 bases between them. This CDR3 comprises 14 residues. CDR1 and CDR2 (germline): MNHEY, SMNVEV (reference sequence). CDR3 in amino acids: CASSLRGYGNTIYF. In nucleotides, the CDR3 is TGTGCCAGCAGTTTAAGGGGGTATGGAAACACCATATATTTT.

This clonotype has ten or more counts. Germline and junction disagree at one end, which may indicate a read error. This chain links TRBV6-6 with TRBJ1-3; D not resolved. Germline V CDR1 and CDR2: MNHNY, SVGAGI (reference sequence). There are 18 residues in the CDR3. Written as DNA, the CDR3 is TGTGCCAGCAGTAACTCTGAGGGAAGGAGGAGGTCTGGAAACACCATATATTTT. As protein: CASSNSEGRRRSGNTIYF.

This clonotype was counted at least ten times. The chain links TRBV18 to TRBJ2-2; D unclear. CDR1 and CDR2 from the germline V gene are KGHSH and LQKENI. The CDR3 contains 14 residues. The ends were cut back, 2 bases at V and 4 bases at J, with 8 bases in the middle. The CDR3 DNA is TGTGCCAGCTCACCAGTTACGGCCACCGGGGAGCTGTTTTTT. This encodes CASSPVTATGELFF.

This clonotype has at least ten counts. This chain uses TRBV2 with TRBJ2-1; possibly TRBD2 for D (6 bases). Per the germline V gene, CDR1 is SNHLY and CDR2 is FYNNEI. There are 13 residues in the CDR3. V lost 3 bases, J lost 12 bases, and 15 bases lay in between. CDR3 bases: TGTGCCAGCAGTGAGCAGGGAGGTCTCGGGCAGTTCTTC. Its translation: CASSEQGGLGQFF.

This clonotype turned up a few times. The CDR3 nucleotides read TGCAGCGTTAACACAGGGGGTCGATACACTGAAGCTTTCTTT. The encoded protein is CSVNTGGRYTEAFF. The genes are TRBV29-1 and TRBJ1-1; 8 nucleotides align to TRBD1. V lost 5 bases to trimming and J lost 3 bases; unmatched junction nucleotides: 8. Germline V gene sequence: CDR1 SQVTM, CDR2 ANQGSEA. The CDR3 sequence is 14 residues long.

This clonotype was detected only a few times. The chain recombines TRBV24-1 with TRBJ2-5, with 10 bases aligning to TRBD1. The CDR3 extends over 15 amino acids. V lost 4 bases, J lost 3 bases, and 4 bases stayed unmatched. Germline V CDR1 and CDR2: KGHDR, SFDVKD. In DNA, the CDR3 is TGTGCCACCAGTGACCGGGGACAGGGGAAAGAGACCCAGTACTTC. Protein product: CATSDRGQGKETQYF.

This clonotype occurred many times. This chain connects TRBV3-1 to TRBJ1-5; D gene unclear. Germline V gene data show CDR1 as LGHDT and CDR2 as YNNKEL (reference sequence). Deletions cut 0 bases from V and 4 bases from J, with 4 bases between. The CDR3 is made up of 13 amino acids. DNA of the CDR3: TGTGCCAGCAGCCAAGAACGAAATCAGCCCCAGCATTTT. Its translation: CASSQERNQPQHF.

This clonotype was found a few times. The CDR3 DNA reads TGTGCCAGCAGCACCCCGAGCGCCACGAACACCATATATTTT. Its protein product is CASSTPSATNTIYF. The J gene is TRBJ1-3, the V gene TRBV7-3; D gene ambiguous. V lost 5 bases to trimming and J lost 7 bases, with 15 bases between them. The CDR3 is 14 amino acids. The V gene's germline CDR1 is SGHTA and CDR2 FQGTGA.

This clonotype has a count of ten or more. The chain links TRBV6-2 or TRBV6-3 to TRBJ1-1, with D perhaps matching TRBD1 (6 bases). V lost 7 bases, J lost 0 bases, and 15 bases lay in between. Germline V gene data show CDR1 as MNHEY and CDR2 as SVGEGT. The CDR3 length is 15 residues. The CDR3 DNA reads as TGTGCCAGCAATATCGGGGGGCCTATGAACACTGAAGCTTTCTTT. Protein sequence: CASNIGGPMNTEAFF.

V is TRBV7-6 and J is TRBJ1-4; no clear D. Per the germline V gene, CDR1 is SGHVS and CDR2 is FNYEAQ. Trimming removed 4 bases from V and 5 bases from J, with 5 bases in between. The CDR3 sequence is 12 residues long. CDR3 bases: TGTGCCAGCAGCTCGCTAAATGAAAAACTGTTTTTT. Its translation: CASSSLNEKLFF.

This clonotype was observed a handful of times. The V and J genes are TRBV7-9 and TRBJ2-2; no firm D call. V shed 2 bases and J shed 6 bases, with 7 bases lying between them. The germline gives CDR1 SEHNR, CDR2 FQNEAQ (reference sequence). This CDR3 spans 13 amino acids. The CDR3 nucleotides read TGTGCCAGCAGCTTACTTCGACCCGGGGAGCTGTTTTTT. Encoded protein: CASSLLRPGELFF.

This clonotype was counted many times. The gene calls are TRBV4-2 and TRBJ1-5; D is ambiguous. The CDR3 is 15 residues long. V was clipped by 0 bases and J by 7 bases, with 13 bases between them. Germline-derived CDR1 and CDR2 are LGHNA and YNFKEQ. In DNA, the CDR3 is TGTGCCAGCAGCCAAGATCAGGCCCCCGGCCAGCCCCAGCATTTT. This gives the protein CASSQDQAPGQPQHF.